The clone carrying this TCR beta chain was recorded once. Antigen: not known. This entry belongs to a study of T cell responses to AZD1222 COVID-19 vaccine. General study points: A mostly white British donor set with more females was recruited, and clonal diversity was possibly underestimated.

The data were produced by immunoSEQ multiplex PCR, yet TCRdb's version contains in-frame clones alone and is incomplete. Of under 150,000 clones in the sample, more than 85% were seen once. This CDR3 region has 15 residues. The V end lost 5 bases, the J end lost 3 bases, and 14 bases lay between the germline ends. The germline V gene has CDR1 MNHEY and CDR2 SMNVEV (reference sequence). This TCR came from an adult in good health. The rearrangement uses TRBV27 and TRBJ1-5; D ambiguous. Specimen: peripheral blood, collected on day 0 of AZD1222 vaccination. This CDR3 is CASSPLQGNNQPQHF. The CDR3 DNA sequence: TGTGCCAGCAGTCCATTACAAGGAAACAATCAGCCCCAGCATTTT.